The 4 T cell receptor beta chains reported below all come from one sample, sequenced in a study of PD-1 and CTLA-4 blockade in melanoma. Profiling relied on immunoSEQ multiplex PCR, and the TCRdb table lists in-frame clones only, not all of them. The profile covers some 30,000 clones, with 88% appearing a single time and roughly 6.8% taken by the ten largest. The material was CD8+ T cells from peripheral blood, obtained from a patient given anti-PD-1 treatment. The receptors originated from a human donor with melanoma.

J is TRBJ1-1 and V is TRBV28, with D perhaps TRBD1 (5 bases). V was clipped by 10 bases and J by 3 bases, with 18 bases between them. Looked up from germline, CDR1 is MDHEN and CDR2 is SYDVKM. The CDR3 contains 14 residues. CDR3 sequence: CATEAGPGDTEAFF. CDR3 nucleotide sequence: TGTGCCACCGAGGCGGGGCCCGGGGACACTGAAGCTTTCTTT. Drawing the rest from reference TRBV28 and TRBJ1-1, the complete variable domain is DVKVTQSSRYLVKRTGEKVFLECVQDMDHENMFWYRQDPGLGLRLIYFSYDVKMKEKGDIPEGYSVSREKKERFSLILESASTNQTSMYLCATEAGPGDTEAFFGQGTRLTVV.

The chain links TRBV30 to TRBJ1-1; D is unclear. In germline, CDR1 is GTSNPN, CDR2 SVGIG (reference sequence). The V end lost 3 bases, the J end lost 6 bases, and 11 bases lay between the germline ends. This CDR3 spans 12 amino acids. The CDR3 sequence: CAWRAEGPEAFF. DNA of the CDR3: TGTGCCTGGAGGGCGGAGGGCCCTGAAGCTTTCTTT.

As DNA, the CDR3 is TGTGCCAGCAGCGCCCTTAGGGGCCGTAACTATGGCTACACCTTC. This codes for CASSALRGRNYGYTF. This rearrangement joins TRBV11-2 to TRBJ1-2; maybe TRBD1 (5 bases). Trimming left V 5 bases short and J 1 base short, with 14 bases between. This CDR3 contains 15 residues. CDR1 and CDR2 from the germline V gene are SGHAT and FQNNGV.

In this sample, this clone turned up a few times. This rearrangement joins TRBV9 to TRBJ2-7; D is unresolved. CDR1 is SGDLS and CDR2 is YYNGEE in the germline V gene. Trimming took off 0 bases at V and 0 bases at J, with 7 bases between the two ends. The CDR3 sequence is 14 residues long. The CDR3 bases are TGTGCCAGCAGCGTAGGGGTCTCCTCCTACGAGCAGTACTTC. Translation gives CASSVGVSSYEQYF. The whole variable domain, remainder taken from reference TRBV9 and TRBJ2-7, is DSGVTQTPKHLITATGQRVTLRCSPRSGDLSVYWYQQSLDQGLQFLIQYYNGEERAKGNILERFSAQQFPDLHSELNLSSLELGDSALYFCASSVGVSSYEQYFGPGTRLTVT.